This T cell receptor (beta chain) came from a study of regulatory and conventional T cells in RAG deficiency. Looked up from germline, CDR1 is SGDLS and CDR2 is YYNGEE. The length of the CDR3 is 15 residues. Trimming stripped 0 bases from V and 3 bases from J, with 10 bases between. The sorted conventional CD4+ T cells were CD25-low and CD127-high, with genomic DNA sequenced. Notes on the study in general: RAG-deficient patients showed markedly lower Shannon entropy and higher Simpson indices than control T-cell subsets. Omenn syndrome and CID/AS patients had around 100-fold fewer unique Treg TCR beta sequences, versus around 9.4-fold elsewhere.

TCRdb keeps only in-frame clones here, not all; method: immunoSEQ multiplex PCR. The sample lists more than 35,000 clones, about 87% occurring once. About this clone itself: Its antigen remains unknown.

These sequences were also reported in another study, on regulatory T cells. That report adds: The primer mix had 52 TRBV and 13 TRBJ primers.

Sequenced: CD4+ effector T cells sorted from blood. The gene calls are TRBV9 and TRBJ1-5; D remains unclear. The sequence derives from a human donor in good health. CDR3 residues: CASSVGWQNNQPQHF. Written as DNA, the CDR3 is TGTGCCAGCAGCGTAGGGTGGCAGAACAATCAGCCCCAGCATTTT.